The following is a T cell receptor beta chain sequence with its context. Its specificity is not known. The data were taken from a study of CD8+ T cells in alopecia areata. About the research overall: Treated patients were dosed with oral tofacitinib, taking 5 to 10 mg twice daily. Study-wide results and caveats: Normal skin's resident alphabeta T cells are also sequenced in scalp samples. The study found higher clonality in lesional than normal scalp, especially in alopecia totalis/universalis.

Isolated RNA was reverse transcribed into cDNA used as the sequencing template. Profiling relied on immunoSEQ multiplex PCR, and the TCRdb table lists in-frame clones only, not all of them. The table has over 150,000 clones, roughly 65% seen once. Trimming cost V 5 bases and J 4 bases; bases outside gene matches: 1. There are 13 residues in the CDR3. Germline V lookup: CDR1 SQVTM, CDR2 ANQGSEA. The sequences come from CD4+ T cells sorted from blood, collected at week 0. The chain employs TRBV29-1 and TRBJ2-3; 12 positions agree with TRBD1. The receptor's source is a human donor with alopecia areata. The CDR3 protein is CSVRDRGPDTQYF. The CDR3 DNA sequence: TGCAGCGTTCGGGACAGGGGGCCAGATACGCAGTATTTT.